This T cell receptor (beta chain) was sequenced for a study of CD8+ T cells in alopecia areata. On this clone: Its antigen is not identified.

cDNA reverse transcribed from extracted RNA served as the sequencing template. Assay: immunoSEQ multiplex PCR; the TCRdb copy retains only in-frame clones and omits some. Of fewer than 15,000 clones detected, around 63% appear once; the ten largest clones hold about 6.5%. Whole-study results and caveats: Association of baseline CD8+ expansion with response is uncertain owing to one nonresponder.

Documented treatment: oral pan-JAK inhibitor, 5-10 mg twice daily. From alopecia areata patients, lesional scalp punch biopsies and peripheral blood were collected. The germline CDR1 and CDR2 sequences are SGHDN and FVKESK. The CDR3 sequence is 16 residues long. The ends were cut back, 11 bases at V and 0 bases at J, with 21 bases in the middle. This receptor was identified in a human donor with alopecia areata. Here the sequenced sample was skin, taken at week 4, from a patient treated with tofacitinib. The chain combines TRBV14 with TRBJ2-3; possible D gene TRBD2, 6 bases. Here the CDR3 DNA reads TGTGCCGAAACATCCGGGGGAAAACCTAGCACAGATACGCAGTATTTT. It yields the protein CAETSGGKPSTDTQYF. Drawing the rest from reference TRBV14 and TRBJ2-3, the complete variable domain is EAGVTQFPSHSVIEKGQTVTLRCDPISGHDNLYWYRRVMGKEIKFLLHFVKESKQDESGMPNNRFLAERTGGTYSTLKVQPAELEDSGVYFCAETSGGKPSTDTQYFGPGTRLTVL.